Listed below are T cell receptor beta chains from one sample, sequenced in a study of cytomegalovirus exposure and HLA in healthy donors. Clones were read by immunoSEQ multiplex PCR, and TCRdb kept only the in-frame ones, dropping some. The table has 95,000 to 100,000 clones, roughly 80% seen once; the top ten hold approximately 6.4%. The specimen sequenced was PBMCs. All receptors derive from a man aged 35-49 years in good health and CMV-seropositive. CDR3s include the opening cysteine and the closing phenylalanine or tryptophan. D genes are given only for firm matches. Expanded clones get a size class; other rows say once, few or many, or leave the size out.

.,TRBJ2-5,TRBV7-2,TRBD2,TGTGCCACTGCGGGAGGAGTCCAAGAGACCCAGTACTTC,CATAGGVQETQYF
.,TRBJ1-2,TRBV5-6,TRBD1,TGTGCCAGCATTCCACAGACAGGGACCTATGGCTACACCTTC,CASIPQTGTYGYTF
.,TRBJ2-7,TRBV27,TRBD1,TGTGCCAGCAGTTTATTGACAGGGAAGACCTACGAGCAGTACTTC,CASSLLTGKTYEQYF
.,TRBJ2-1,TRBV5-5,TRBD2,TGTGCCAGCAGCACATTCGGGGGGGCGATCTACAATGAGCAGTTCTTC,CASSTFGGAIYNEQFF
.,TRBJ1-2,TRBV7-9,.,TGTTCCAGCAGCTTAATCGGGGAACAGGGCCACTATGGCTACACCTTC,CSSSLIGEQGHYGYTF
.,TRBJ1-6,TRBV5-1,.,TGCGCCAGCAGCTTGGCACCGACGGGTTATTCACCCCTCCACTTT,CASSLAPTGYSPLHF
.,TRBJ2-7,TRBV18,TRBD1,TGTGCCAGCTCACCCACGCGACAGGGCAGAGACGAGCAGTACTTC,CASSPTRQGRDEQYF
.,TRBJ2-1,TRBV13,TRBD1,TGTGCCAGCAGCCCAGGACAGGGGGCCCTCAATGAGCAGTTCTTC,CASSPGQGALNEQFF
.,TRBJ2-1,TRBV5-8,TRBD1,TGTGCCAGCAGCTTAGACAGGGGCCCCTACAATGAGCAGTTCTTC,CASSLDRGPYNEQFF
.,TRBJ2-7,TRBV9,.,TGTGCCAGCAGCGAGGGGGCCGGGGGACAGCCCTTCTTC,CASSEGAGGQPFF
.,TRBJ2-2,TRBV9,TRBD1,TGTGCCAGCAGCGTACAAAACCGACAGGGTCAATTAGGGGAGCTGTTTTTT,CASSVQNRQGQLGELFF
.,TRBJ2-7,TRBV7-9,.,TGTGCCACCGGGCCCGGGAGCGCTACCTACGAGCAGTACTTC,CATGPGSATYEQYF
.,TRBJ2-2,TRBV6-5,TRBD2,TGTGCCAGCACCCCGGGAGGCTTGAACACCGGGGAGCTGTTTTTT,CASTPGGLNTGELFF
.,TRBJ2-7,TRBV7-2,TRBD1,TGTGCCAGCAGCTCTCAACAGGGGGCCTACGAGCAGTACTTC,CASSSQQGAYEQYF
.,TRBJ2-1,TRBV23-1,TRBD1,TGCGCCAGCAGTCAAGTCCCGGGACAGTACTACAATGAGCAGTTCTTC,CASSQVPGQYYNEQFF
.,TRBJ2-5,TRBV7-2,TRBD2,TGTGCCAGCAGCTTAGGAAGCGGGGGAGAGACCCAGTACTTC,CASSLGSGGETQYF
once,TRBJ2-2,TRBV12-2,.,TGTGCAAGTCGCTTAGGTAGGGGGTTAAGTGGGGGCACCGGGGAGCTGTTTTTT,CASRLGRGLSGGTGELFF
few,TRBJ2-5,TRBV5-1,TRBD1,TGCGCCAGCAGCTGGATGGGACAGGGGGCTGGAGAGACCCAGTACTTC,CASSWMGQGAGETQYF
.,TRBJ2-7,TRBV7-2,TRBD1,TGTGCCAGCAGACCCGGACAGGGCTACGAGCAGTACTTC,CASRPGQGYEQYF
once,TRBJ1-1,TRBV23-1,TRBD1,TGCGCCAGCAGTCAACGGGACAGGAGCATGAACACTGAAGCTTTCTTT,CASSQRDRSMNTEAFF
.,TRBJ1-2,TRBV4-3,.,TGCGCCAGCAGCCAAGATCTTCCCGACGGGATCTATGGCTACACCTTC,CASSQDLPDGIYGYTF
few,TRBJ1-2,TRBV19,TRBD1,TGTGCCACCAGGACAGGGAACTATGGCTACACCTTC,CATRTGNYGYTF
few,TRBJ1-4,TRBV5-1,.,TGCGCCAGCAGCTTCGACAGGATTAATGAAAAACTGTTTTTT,CASSFDRINEKLFF
.,TRBJ2-5,TRBV12-5,.,TGTGCTAGTGGTTCCCCATACGGGGAGACCCAGTACTTC,CASGSPYGETQYF
.,TRBJ2-1,TRBV7-9,.,TGTGCCAGCAGTCAGCAGGGTAGCTCCTACAATGAGCAGTTCTTC,CASSQQGSSYNEQFF
.,TRBJ2-7,TRBV4-3,.,TGCGCCAGCAGCCAAGATCCCGACGGGGACTACGAGCAGTACTTC,CASSQDPDGDYEQYF
.,TRBJ1-1,TRBV5-1,.,TGCGCCAGCAGCCTCGACACCATGAACACTGAAGCTTTCTTT,CASSLDTMNTEAFF
.,TRBJ1-5,TRBV4-3,.,TGCGCCAGCAGCCAGTCCAGGGTTAGCAATCAGCCCCAGCATTTT,CASSQSRVSNQPQHF
.,TRBJ2-3,TRBV15,TRBD2,TGTGCCACCAGCAGAGATTTGGGAGGGATCGGGGACACAGATACGCAGTATTTT,CATSRDLGGIGDTDTQYF
.,TRBJ2-5,TRBV7-9,.,TGTGCCAGCAGCTTTATGCAGGCTCACGAGACCCAGTACTTC,CASSFMQAHETQYF
.,TRBJ2-7,TRBV5-6,.,TGTGCCAGCACCGCCGGGACTTCAACCTACGAGCAGTACTTC,CASTAGTSTYEQYF
.,TRBJ1-2,TRBV6-1,.,TGTGCCAGCAAGGGCCAGGGGTACTATGGCTACACCTTC,CASKGQGYYGYTF
.,TRBJ2-7,TRBV7-9,TRBD1,TGTGCCAGCAGTCGAATTGACAGGGGGTATCCCGAGCAGTACTTC,CASSRIDRGYPEQYF
once,TRBJ1-1,TRBV18,.,TGTGCCAGCTCACCGATGACAAACACTGAAGCTTTCTTT,CASSPMTNTEAFF
.,TRBJ2-5,TRBV2,.,TGTGCCAGCAGTGAATTTTGGCCCCAGTACTTC,CASSEFWPQYF
.,TRBJ1-3,TRBV27,.,TGTGCCAGCAGTTTGTCGGGGTCCCCTGGAAACACCATATATTTT,CASSLSGSPGNTIYF
.,TRBJ2-7,TRBV6-1,TRBD2,TGTGCCAGCAGTGAAGGACTAGCGGGCTACGAGCAGTACTTC,CASSEGLAGYEQYF
.,TRBJ2-1,TRBV7-2,TRBD1,TGTGCCAGCAGCTTAGCTTCAGGGGGCAATGAGCAGTTCTTC,CASSLASGGNEQFF
.,TRBJ1-1,TRBV28,.,TGTGCCAGCAGCTCCCACCAGGGCCGTGAAGCTTTCTTT,CASSSHQGREAFF
few,TRBJ2-7,TRBV6-5,.,TGTGCCAGCAGTTACCCCGGGGGCTACGAGCAGTACTTC,CASSYPGGYEQYF